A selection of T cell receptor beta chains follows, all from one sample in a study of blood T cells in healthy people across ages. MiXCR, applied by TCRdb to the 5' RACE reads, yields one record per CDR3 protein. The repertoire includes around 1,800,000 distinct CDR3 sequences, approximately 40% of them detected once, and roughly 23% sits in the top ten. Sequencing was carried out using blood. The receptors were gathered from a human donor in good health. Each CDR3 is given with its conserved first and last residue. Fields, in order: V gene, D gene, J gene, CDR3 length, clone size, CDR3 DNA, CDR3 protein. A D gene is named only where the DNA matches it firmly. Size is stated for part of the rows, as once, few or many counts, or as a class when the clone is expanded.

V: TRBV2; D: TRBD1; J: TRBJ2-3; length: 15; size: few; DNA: TGTGCCAGCAGTGTCAGGCAGGGGGGCACAGATACGCAGTATTTT; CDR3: CASSVRQGGTDTQYF
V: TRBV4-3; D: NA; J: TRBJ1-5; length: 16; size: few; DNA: TGCGCCAGCAGCCTAACCTTTGACAGCGGTCAACAGCCCCAGCATTTT; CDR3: CASSLTFDSGQQPQHF
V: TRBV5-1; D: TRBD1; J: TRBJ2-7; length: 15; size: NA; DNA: TGCGCCAGCAGCCTCTGGACAGGACCTTCCTACGAGCAGTACTTC; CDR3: CASSLWTGPSYEQYF
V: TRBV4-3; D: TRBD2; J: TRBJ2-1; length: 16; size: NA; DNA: TGCGCCAGCAGCCACGAAACTAGCGGGGGGGCTGATGAGCAGTTCTTC; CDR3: CASSHETSGGADEQFF
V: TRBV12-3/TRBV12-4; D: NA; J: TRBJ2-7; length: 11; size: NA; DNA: TGTGCCAGCCAGGGGTTCCACGAGCAGTACTTC; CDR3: CASQGFHEQYF
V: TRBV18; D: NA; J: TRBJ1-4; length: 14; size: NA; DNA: TGTGCCACCACCCGGGGACCAACTAATGAAAAACTGTTTTTT; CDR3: CATTRGPTNEKLFF
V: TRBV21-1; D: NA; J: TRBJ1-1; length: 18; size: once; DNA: TGTGCCAGCAGCAAAGAGGTCGGCCCCAGAAGAATGAACACTGAAGCTTTCTTT; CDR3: CASSKEVGPRRMNTEAFF
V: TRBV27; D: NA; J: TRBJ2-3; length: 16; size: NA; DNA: TGTGCCAGCAGTTTATACCGGGACCCACAGACAGATACGCAGTATTTT; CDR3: CASSLYRDPQTDTQYF
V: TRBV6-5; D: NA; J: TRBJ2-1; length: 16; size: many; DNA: TGTGCCAGCAGTCCGACGAGGCAGGGCCCACATGTTGAGCAGTTCTTC; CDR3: CASSPTRQGPHVEQFF
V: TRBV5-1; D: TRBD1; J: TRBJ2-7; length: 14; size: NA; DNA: TGCGCCAGCAGAACGGGACAGGGGTACGACGAGCAGTACTTC; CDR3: CASRTGQGYDEQYF
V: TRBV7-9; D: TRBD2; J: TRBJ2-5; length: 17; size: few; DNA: TGTGCCAGCAGCTTACGAGTTAGCGGGGGAGACCAAGAGACCCAGTACTTC; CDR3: CASSLRVSGGDQETQYF
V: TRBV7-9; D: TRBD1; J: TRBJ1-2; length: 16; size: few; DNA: TGTGCCAGCAGCTTAAGTTCCGGGACAGGGAACTATGGCTACACCTTC; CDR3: CASSLSSGTGNYGYTF
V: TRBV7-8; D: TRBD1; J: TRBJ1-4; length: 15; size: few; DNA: TGTGCCAGCAGCTCTTGGGACAGGGGGCGTGAAAAACTGTTTTTT; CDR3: CASSSWDRGREKLFF
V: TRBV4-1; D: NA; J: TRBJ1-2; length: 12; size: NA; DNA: TGCGCCAGCAGCCATAACAGGGTGGGCTACACCTTC; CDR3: CASSHNRVGYTF
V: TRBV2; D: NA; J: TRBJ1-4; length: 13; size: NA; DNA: TGTGCTAGCAAGGAAGGGTTCAATGAAAAACTGTTTTTT; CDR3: CASKEGFNEKLFF
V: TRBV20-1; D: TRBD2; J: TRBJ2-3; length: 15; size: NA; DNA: TGCAGTGCTAGAGATGCGGGGGGGCCGAGAGATACGCAGTATTTT; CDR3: CSARDAGGPRDTQYF